This record covers a single T cell receptor (beta chain). Its specificity is unknown. Primers included in the PCR were 60 Vbeta and 13 Jbeta primers. The assay was immunoSEQ multiplex PCR, and TCRdb's table has in-frame clones only and misses some. Of around 180,000 clones listed, 70% to 85% were seen once; the top ten hold approximately 1.2%. The data originate from a study of cytomegalovirus exposure and HLA in healthy donors. General observations from the study: Previous analysis showed most TCR beta V segments were productive about 87% or about 30% of the time. The CMV antigen specificity of three CMV-associated chains was confirmed through in vitro analysis.

Germline V gives CDR1 ENHRY, CDR2 SYGVKD. Trimming shortened V by 3 bases and J by 2 bases, and 4 bases separated the two germline ends. The CDR3 sequence is 12 residues long. This clonotype was obtained from a girl aged 2-9 years in good health and CMV-seropositive. The rearrangement joins TRBV10-3 to TRBJ1-1; no clear D. The specimen sequenced was PBMCs. CDR3 in amino acids: CAISDYNTEAFF. For the CDR3, the DNA is TGTGCCATCAGTGACTACAACACTGAAGCTTTCTTT.